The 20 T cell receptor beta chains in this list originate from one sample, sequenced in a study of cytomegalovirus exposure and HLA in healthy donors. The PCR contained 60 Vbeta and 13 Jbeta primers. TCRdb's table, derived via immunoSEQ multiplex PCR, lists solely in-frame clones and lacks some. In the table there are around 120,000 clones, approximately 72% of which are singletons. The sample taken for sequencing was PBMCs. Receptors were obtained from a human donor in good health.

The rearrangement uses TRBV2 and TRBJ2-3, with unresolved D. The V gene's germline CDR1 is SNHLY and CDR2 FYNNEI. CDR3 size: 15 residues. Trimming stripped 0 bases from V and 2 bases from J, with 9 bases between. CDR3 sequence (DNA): TGTGCCAGCAGTGAAGCATTCGGAGACACAGATACGCAGTATTTT. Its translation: CASSEAFGDTDTQYF.

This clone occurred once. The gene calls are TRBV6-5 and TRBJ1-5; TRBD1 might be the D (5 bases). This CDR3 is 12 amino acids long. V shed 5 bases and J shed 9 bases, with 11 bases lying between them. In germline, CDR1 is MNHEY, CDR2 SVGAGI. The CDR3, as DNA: TGTGCCAGCAGTCAGGGTCCTGGGCCCCAGCATTTT. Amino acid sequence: CASSQGPGPQHF.

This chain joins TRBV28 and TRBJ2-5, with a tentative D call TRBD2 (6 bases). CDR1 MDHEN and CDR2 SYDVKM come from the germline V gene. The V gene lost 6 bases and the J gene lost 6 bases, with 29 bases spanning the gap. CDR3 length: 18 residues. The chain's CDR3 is CASRRMVGAGRGGKTQYF. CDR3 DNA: TGTGCCAGCAGAAGGATGGTGGGAGCGGGCCGAGGAGGGAAGACCCAGTACTTC.

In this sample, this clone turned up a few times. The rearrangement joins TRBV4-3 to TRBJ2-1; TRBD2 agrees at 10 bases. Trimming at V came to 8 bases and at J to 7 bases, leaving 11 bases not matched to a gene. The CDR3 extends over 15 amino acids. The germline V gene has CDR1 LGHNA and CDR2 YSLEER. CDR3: CASGLADPRRNEQFF. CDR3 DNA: TGCGCCAGCGGACTAGCGGACCCACGGCGGAATGAGCAGTTCTTC.

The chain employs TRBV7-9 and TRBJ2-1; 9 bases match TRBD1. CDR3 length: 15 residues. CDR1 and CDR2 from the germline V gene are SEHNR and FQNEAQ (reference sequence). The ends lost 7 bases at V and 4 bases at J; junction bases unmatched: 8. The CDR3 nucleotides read TGTGCCAGCACCCCAGGACAGGGGTTTTACAATGAGCAGTTCTTC. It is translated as CASTPGQGFYNEQFF.

CDR3 nucleotide sequence: TGTGCCAGCAGCCCAGGGGCAGGCTGGGCCTACGAGCAGTACTTC. This sequence encodes CASSPGAGWAYEQYF. This chain joins TRBV7-9 and TRBJ2-7, with TRBD1 as a possible D gene (6 bases). Trimming pared 5 bases from V and 2 bases from J, leaving 16 bases between. CDR3 length: 15 residues. Looked up from germline, CDR1 is SEHNR and CDR2 is FQNEAQ (reference sequence).

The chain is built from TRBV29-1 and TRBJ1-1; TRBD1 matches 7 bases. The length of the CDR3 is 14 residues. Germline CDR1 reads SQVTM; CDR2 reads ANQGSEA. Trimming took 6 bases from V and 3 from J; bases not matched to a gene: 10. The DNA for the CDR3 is TGCAGCGTCGTGAGACAGGGAGTGGACACTGAAGCTTTCTTT. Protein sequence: CSVVRQGVDTEAFF.

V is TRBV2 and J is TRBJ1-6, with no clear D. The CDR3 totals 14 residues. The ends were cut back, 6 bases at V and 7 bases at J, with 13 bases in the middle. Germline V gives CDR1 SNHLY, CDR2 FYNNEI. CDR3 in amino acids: CASSHSPPNSPLHF. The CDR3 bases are TGTGCCAGCAGCCACAGTCCACCAAATTCACCCCTCCACTTT.

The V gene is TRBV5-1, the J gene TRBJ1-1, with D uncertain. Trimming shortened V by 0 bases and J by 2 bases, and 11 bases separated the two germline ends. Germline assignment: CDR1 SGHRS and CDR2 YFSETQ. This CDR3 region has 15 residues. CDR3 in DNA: TGCGCCAGCAGCTTGGCCCAGGCCGGAAACACTGAAGCTTTCTTT. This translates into CASSLAQAGNTEAFF.

The CDR3 DNA reads as TGTGCCACTGGACAGGGGGTAGGCACTGAAGCTTTCTTT. This encodes CATGQGVGTEAFF. The chain is built from TRBV19 and TRBJ1-1, with 10 bases fitting TRBD1. Germline V gene lookup returns CDR1 LNHDA and CDR2 SQIVND (reference sequence). This CDR3 comprises 13 residues. V lost 10 bases, J lost 4 bases, and 6 bases stayed unmatched.

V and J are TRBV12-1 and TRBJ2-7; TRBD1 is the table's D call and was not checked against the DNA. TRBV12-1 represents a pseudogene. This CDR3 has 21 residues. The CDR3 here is CASSPRRGRGPRREAGYEQYF. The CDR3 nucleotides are TGTGCCAGCAGCCCAAGAAGGGGCAGGGGGCCTCGGCGGGAAGCGGGGTACGAGCAGTACTTC.

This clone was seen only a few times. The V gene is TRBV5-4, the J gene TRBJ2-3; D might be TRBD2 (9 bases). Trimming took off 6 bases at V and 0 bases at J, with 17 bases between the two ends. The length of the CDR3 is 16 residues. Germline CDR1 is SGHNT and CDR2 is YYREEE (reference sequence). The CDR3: CASTQGAGGSTDTQYF. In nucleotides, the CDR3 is TGTGCCAGCACTCAGGGGGCGGGAGGGAGCACAGATACGCAGTATTTT.

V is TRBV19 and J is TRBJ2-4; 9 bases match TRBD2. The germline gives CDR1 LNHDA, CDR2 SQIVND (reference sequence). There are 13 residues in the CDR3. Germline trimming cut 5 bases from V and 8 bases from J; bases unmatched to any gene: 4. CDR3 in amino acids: CASSDAGGDIQYF. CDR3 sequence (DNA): TGTGCCAGTAGTGACGCGGGGGGGGACATTCAGTACTTC.

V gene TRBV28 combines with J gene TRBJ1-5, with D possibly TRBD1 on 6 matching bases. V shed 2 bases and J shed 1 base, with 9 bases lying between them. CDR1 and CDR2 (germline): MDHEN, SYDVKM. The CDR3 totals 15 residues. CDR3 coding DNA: TGTGCCAGCAGTTTAGTGGGGGCAAGCAATCAGCCCCAGCATTTT. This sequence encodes CASSLVGASNQPQHF.

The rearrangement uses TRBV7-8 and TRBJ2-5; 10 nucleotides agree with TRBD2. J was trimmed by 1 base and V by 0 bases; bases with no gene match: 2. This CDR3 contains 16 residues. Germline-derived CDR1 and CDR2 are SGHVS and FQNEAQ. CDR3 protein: CASSLAGLAAQETQYF. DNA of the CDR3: TGTGCCAGCAGCTTAGCAGGACTAGCGGCCCAAGAGACCCAGTACTTC.

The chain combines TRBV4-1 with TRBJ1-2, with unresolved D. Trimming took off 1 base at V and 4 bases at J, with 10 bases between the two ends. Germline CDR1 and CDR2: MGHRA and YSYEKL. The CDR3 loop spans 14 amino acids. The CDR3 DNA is TGCGCCAGCAGCCAAGGGCCCAACGCCTATGGCTACACCTTC. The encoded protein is CASSQGPNAYGYTF.

CDR3 nucleotides: TGTGCCAGCAGTTTAGATTACATATCGAACACTGAAGCTTTCTTT. This sequence encodes CASSLDYISNTEAFF. The chain carries TRBV28 and TRBJ1-1; D uncertain. The CDR3 spans 15 residues. CDR1 and CDR2 from the germline V gene are MDHEN and SYDVKM. The germline V and J ends were trimmed by 2 bases and 1 base, with 11 bases remaining between them. The entire variable domain, with the rest obtained from reference TRBV28 and TRBJ1-1, is as follows: DVKVTQSSRYLVKRTGEKVFLECVQDMDHENMFWYRQDPGLGLRLIYFSYDVKMKEKGDIPEGYSVSREKKERFSLILESASTNQTSMYLCASSLDYISNTEAFFGQGTRLTVV.

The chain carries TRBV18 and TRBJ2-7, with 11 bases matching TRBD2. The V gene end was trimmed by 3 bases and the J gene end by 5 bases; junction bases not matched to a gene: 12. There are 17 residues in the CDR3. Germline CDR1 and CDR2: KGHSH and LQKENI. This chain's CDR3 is CASSPTRLAGGKNEQYF. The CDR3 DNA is TGTGCCAGCTCACCCACGAGGCTAGCGGGGGGCAAAAACGAGCAGTACTTC.

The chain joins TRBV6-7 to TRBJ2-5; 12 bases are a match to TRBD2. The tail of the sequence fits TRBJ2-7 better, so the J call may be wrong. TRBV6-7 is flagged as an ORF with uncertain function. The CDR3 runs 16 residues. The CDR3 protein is CASSSASGRGYYEQYF. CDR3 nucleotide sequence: TGTGCCAGCAGTTCGGCTAGCGGGAGGGGATACTACGAGCAGTACTTC.

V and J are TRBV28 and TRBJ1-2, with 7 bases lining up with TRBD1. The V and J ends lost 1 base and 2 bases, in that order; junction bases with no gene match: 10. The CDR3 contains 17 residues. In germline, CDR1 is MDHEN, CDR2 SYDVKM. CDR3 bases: TGTGCCAGCAGTTTATCCGGAACCGGGACAGCAAACTATGGCTACACCTTC. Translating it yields CASSLSGTGTANYGYTF.